A selection of T cell receptor beta chains follows, all from one sample in a study of early T cells in non-severe SARS-CoV-2 infection. TCRdb used MiXCR to reprocess the 5' RACE reads, holding one entry per CDR3 protein. The sample has tens of thousands of distinct CDR3 sequences; around 13% are singletons. Sequencing used whole blood, obtained at baseline. The receptors here all came from an adult who was a healthcare worker with PCR-confirmed SARS-CoV-2 infection or an uninfected control (not recorded which). Both conserved end residues are part of each CDR3. The order of the fields is J gene, clone size, V gene, D gene, CDR3 protein, CDR3 DNA. The D gene is left open where the match is weak. Clone size is shown for a subset of rows, as once, few, many or a class of expanded clone.

TRBJ2-4,few,TRBV19,-,CASSATMGQYF,TGTGCCAGTAGTGCAACAATGGGTCAGTACTTC
TRBJ1-1,many,TRBV28,-,CASLVGGAPAEAFF,TGTGCCAGCCTAGTCGGGGGCGCCCCGGCTGAAGCTTTCTTT
TRBJ1-5,few,TRBV20-1,-,CSASSGENQPQHF,TGCAGTGCTTCTTCAGGGGAAAATCAGCCCCAGCATTTT
TRBJ1-2,few,TRBV5-1,TRBD1,CASSLTGGNGYTF,TGCGCCAGCAGCCTGACAGGGGGAAATGGCTACACCTTC
TRBJ2-1,once,TRBV10-3,TRBD1,CAISDSGQGRVNEQFF,TGTGCCATCAGTGACTCGGGACAGGGAAGAGTCAATGAGCAGTTCTTC
TRBJ2-2,-,TRBV19,-,CATGTGELFF,TGTGCCACCGGGACCGGGGAGCTGTTTTTT
TRBJ2-7,few,TRBV20-1,TRBD2,CSARGRAGSYEQYF,TGCAGTGCTAGAGGGCGAGCGGGGTCCTACGAGCAGTACTTC
TRBJ2-3,few,TRBV7-9,TRBD1,CASSQTGGTDTQYF,TGTGCCAGCAGCCAGACAGGGGGGACGGATACGCAGTATTTT
TRBJ2-7,-,TRBV18,TRBD2,CASSPSGGDEQYF,TGTGCCAGCTCCCCTTCCGGGGGGGACGAGCAGTACTTC
TRBJ1-1,-,TRBV20-1,-,CSASLQNTEAFF,TGCAGTGCTAGCCTGCAAAACACTGAAGCTTTCTTT
TRBJ2-4,-,TRBV29-1,-,CSVEDPLSKNIQYF,TGCAGCGTTGAAGATCCGCTATCCAAAAACATTCAGTACTTC
TRBJ1-2,few,TRBV6-6,-,CASSHSDSAGGYTF,TGTGCCAGCAGTCACTCCGACAGTGCGGGGGGCTACACCTTC
TRBJ2-3,few,TRBV29-1,TRBD2,CSVLAGGPTDTQYF,TGCAGCGTCCTAGCGGGAGGGCCCACAGATACGCAGTATTTT
TRBJ2-3,-,TRBV15,-,CATSRGTSTDTQYF,TGTGCCACCAGCAGAGGAACTAGCACAGATACGCAGTATTTT
TRBJ2-2,many,TRBV3-1,-,CASSPWTQNTGELFF,TGTGCCAGCAGCCCTTGGACTCAGAACACCGGGGAGCTGTTTTTT
TRBJ2-5,many,TRBV5-6,-,CASSPPRRGETQYF,TGTGCCAGCAGCCCTCCCCGCCGGGGAGAGACCCAGTACTTC
TRBJ2-7,many,TRBV11-2,-,CASSLGPEQYF,TGTGCCAGCAGCTTGGGTCCCGAGCAGTACTTC
TRBJ2-5,few,TRBV6-6,TRBD2,CASSYTGTSGGETQYF,TGTGCCAGCAGTTACACAGGGACTAGCGGGGGAGAGACCCAGTACTTC
TRBJ2-7,few,TRBV28,-,CASSSNYYEQYF,TGTGCCAGCAGTTCGAATTACTACGAGCAGTACTTC
TRBJ1-1,-,TRBV6-5,-,CASFWAAEAFF,TGTGCCAGCTTCTGGGCAGCTGAAGCTTTCTTT
TRBJ1-1,few,TRBV18,-,CASSPRRETEAFF,TGTGCCAGCTCACCACGCAGGGAGACTGAAGCTTTCTTT
TRBJ2-1,many,TRBV18,-,CASSPRRGEEGYNEQFF,TGTGCCAGCTCACCTAGAAGGGGTGAGGAAGGCTACAATGAGCAGTTCTTC
TRBJ2-7,few,TRBV12-3/TRBV12-4,TRBD2,CASSSRTSGDYEQYF,TGTGCCAGCAGTTCCCGGACTAGCGGAGACTACGAGCAGTACTTC
TRBJ1-1,-,TRBV18,-,CASSESTNTEAFF,TGTGCCAGCTCAGAGTCAACCAACACTGAAGCTTTCTTT
TRBJ2-5,few,TRBV20-1,-,CSARDPQTSPETQYF,TGCAGTGCTAGAGATCCGCAGACTTCCCCCGAGACCCAGTACTTC
TRBJ2-5,many,TRBV6-6,TRBD1,CASSYSPGQGDQETQYF,TGTGCCAGCAGTTACTCCCCGGGACAGGGTGACCAAGAGACCCAGTACTTC
TRBJ2-3,once,TRBV6-5,-,CASSYSGTDTQYF,TGTGCCAGCAGTTACTCGGGGACAGATACGCAGTATTTT
TRBJ2-7,few,TRBV7-6,TRBD1,CASTSGTGNYEQYF,TGTGCCAGCACATCCGGGACAGGGAACTACGAGCAGTACTTC
TRBJ1-4,few,TRBV9,-,CASSVDSGEEKLFF,TGTGCCAGCAGCGTTGACAGCGGGGAGGAAAAACTGTTTTTT
TRBJ2-3,-,TRBV11-2,TRBD2,CASSLDPLADEDTQYF,TGTGCCAGCAGCTTAGATCCCCTAGCGGATGAAGATACGCAGTATTTT
TRBJ2-3,-,TRBV7-9,-,CASSMPGHQATTDTQYF,TGTGCCAGCAGCATGCCGGGACATCAAGCAACCACAGATACGCAGTATTTT
TRBJ2-2,few,TRBV27,-,CASASAGSPNTGELFF,TGTGCCAGCGCTAGCGCGGGATCCCCGAACACCGGGGAGCTGTTTTTT
TRBJ1-2,-,TRBV29-1,TRBD1,CSVGDRVGIYGYTF,TGCAGCGTCGGGGACAGGGTTGGGATCTATGGCTACACCTTC
TRBJ1-5,few,TRBV11-2,-,CASSLDWWGNQPQHF,TGTGCCAGCAGCTTAGATTGGTGGGGGAACCAGCCCCAGCATTTT
TRBJ2-2,-,TRBV5-1,-,CASTLAGDRKRVRNTGELFF,TGCGCCAGCACCCTGGCCGGGGACCGTAAGCGGGTCCGGAACACCGGGGAGCTGTTTTTT
TRBJ2-1,-,TRBV5-4,-,CASSLVYPSSYNEQFF,TGTGCCAGCAGCTTGGTATATCCCAGCTCCTACAATGAGCAGTTCTTC
TRBJ2-3,-,TRBV27,TRBD2,CASRGGRNTDTQYF,TGTGCCAGCAGGGGCGGGAGGAACACAGATACGCAGTATTTT
TRBJ2-2,-,TRBV7-6,-,CASAQGVAVSNTGELFF,TGTGCCAGCGCCCAAGGGGTAGCGGTCTCGAACACCGGGGAGCTGTTTTTT
TRBJ2-7,-,TRBV5-1,TRBD1,CASSPTGQGGHEQYF,TGCGCCAGCAGCCCCACGGGACAGGGGGGCCACGAGCAGTACTTC
TRBJ2-1,-,TRBV11-2,-,CASSLVLGGNEQFF,TGTGCCAGCAGCTTAGTCCTAGGGGGCAATGAGCAGTTCTTC
TRBJ1-2,many,TRBV20-1,-,CSASPGAEVDSNYGYTF,TGCAGTGCTTCGCCGGGGGCGGAGGTCGATTCTAACTATGGCTACACCTTC
TRBJ2-2,many,TRBV12-3/TRBV12-4,TRBD1,CASSTRTGGRTGELFF,TGTGCCAGCAGTACCCGGACAGGGGGCAGAACCGGGGAGCTGTTTTTT
TRBJ2-5,-,TRBV5-1,TRBD1,CASSFAGQGAETQYF,TGCGCCAGCAGTTTTGCCGGACAGGGGGCTGAGACCCAGTACTTC
TRBJ2-7,-,TRBV30,TRBD2,CASTGTSGYEQYF,TGTGCCTCGACCGGGACTAGCGGTTACGAGCAGTACTTC
TRBJ1-5,-,TRBV19,-,CASSIATSNQPQHF,TGTGCCAGTAGTATAGCAACATCAAATCAGCCCCAGCATTTT
TRBJ2-2,few,TRBV4-1,-,CASSQDRKRVGELFF,TGCGCCAGCAGCCAAGATAGGAAGCGGGTGGGGGAGCTGTTTTTT
TRBJ1-1,few,TRBV6-1,-,CASSEALSGVNTEAFF,TGTGCCAGCAGTGAAGCTTTATCAGGGGTGAACACTGAAGCTTTCTTT